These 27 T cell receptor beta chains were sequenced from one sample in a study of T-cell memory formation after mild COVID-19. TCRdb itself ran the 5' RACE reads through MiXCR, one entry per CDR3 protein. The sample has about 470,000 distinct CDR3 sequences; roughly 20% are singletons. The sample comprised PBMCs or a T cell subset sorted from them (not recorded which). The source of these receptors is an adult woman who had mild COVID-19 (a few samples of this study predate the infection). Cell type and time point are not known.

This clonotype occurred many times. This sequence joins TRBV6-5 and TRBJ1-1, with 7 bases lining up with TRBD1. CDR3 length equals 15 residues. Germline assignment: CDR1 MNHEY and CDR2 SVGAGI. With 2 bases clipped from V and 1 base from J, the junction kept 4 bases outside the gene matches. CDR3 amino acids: CASSYLYRGNTEAFF. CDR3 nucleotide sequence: TGTGCCAGCAGTTACCTCTACAGGGGGAACACTGAAGCTTTCTTT.

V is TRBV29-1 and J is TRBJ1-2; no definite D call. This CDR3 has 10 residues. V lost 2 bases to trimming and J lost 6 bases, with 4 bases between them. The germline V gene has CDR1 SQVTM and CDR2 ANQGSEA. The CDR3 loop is CSVENNGYTF. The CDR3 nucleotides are TGCAGCGTTGAAAATAATGGCTACACCTTC.

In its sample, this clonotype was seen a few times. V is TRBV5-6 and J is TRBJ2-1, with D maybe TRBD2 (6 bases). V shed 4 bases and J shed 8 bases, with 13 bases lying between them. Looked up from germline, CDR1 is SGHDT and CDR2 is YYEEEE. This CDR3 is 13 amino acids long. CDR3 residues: CASSPREVHEQFF. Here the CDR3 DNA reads TGTGCCAGCAGCCCGAGGGAGGTGCATGAGCAGTTCTTC.

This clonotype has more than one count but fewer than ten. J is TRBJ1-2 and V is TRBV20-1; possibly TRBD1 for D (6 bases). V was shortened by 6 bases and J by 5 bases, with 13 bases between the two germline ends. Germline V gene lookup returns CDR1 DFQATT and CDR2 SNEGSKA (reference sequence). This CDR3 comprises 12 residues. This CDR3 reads CSAHRAPYGYTF. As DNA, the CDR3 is TGCAGTGCCCACAGGGCCCCTTATGGCTACACCTTC.

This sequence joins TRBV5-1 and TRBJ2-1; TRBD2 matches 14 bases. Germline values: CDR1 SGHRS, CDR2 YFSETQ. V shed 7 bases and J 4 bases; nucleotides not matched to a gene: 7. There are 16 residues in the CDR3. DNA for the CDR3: TGCGCCAGCGGGACTAGCGGGAGAGGGGGATACAATGAGCAGTTCTTC. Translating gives CASGTSGRGGYNEQFF.

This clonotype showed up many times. The CDR3 protein is CASSETASEQFF. CDR3 nucleotide sequence: TGCGCCAGCAGTGAGACGGCTTCCGAGCAGTTCTTC. The V call is TRBV10-2, the J call TRBJ2-1; D ambiguous. Germline CDR1 and CDR2: WSHSY and SAAADI. Trimming stripped 2 bases from V and 10 bases from J, with 9 bases between. The CDR3 length is 12 residues.

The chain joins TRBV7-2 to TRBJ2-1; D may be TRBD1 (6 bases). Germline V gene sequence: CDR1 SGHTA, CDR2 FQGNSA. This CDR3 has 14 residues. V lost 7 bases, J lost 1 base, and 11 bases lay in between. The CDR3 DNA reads TGTGCCAGCAAGGACAGCGCGTCCTACAATGAGCAGTTCTTC. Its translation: CASKDSASYNEQFF.

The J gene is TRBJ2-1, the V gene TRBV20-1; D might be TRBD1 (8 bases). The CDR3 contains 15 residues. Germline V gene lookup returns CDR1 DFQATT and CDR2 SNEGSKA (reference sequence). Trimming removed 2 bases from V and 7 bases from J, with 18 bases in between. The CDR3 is CSARWDRRRGNEQFF. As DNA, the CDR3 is TGCAGTGCTAGATGGGACAGGCGGCGGGGGAATGAGCAGTTCTTC.

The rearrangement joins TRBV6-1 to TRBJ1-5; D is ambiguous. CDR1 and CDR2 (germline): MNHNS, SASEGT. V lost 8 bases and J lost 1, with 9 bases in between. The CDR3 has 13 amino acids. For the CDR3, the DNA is TGTGCCAGCGCCGATCTGAGCAATCAGCCCCAGCATTTT. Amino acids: CASADLSNQPQHF.

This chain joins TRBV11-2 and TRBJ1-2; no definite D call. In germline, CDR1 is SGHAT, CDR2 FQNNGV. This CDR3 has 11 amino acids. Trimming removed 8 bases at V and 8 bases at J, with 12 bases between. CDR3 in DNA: TGTGCCAGCTCCCGCGCAAGAGGCTACACCTTC. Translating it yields CASSRARGYTF.

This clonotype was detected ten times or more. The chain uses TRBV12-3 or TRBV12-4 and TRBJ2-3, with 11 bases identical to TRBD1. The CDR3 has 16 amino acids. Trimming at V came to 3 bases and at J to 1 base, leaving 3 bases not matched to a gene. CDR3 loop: CASSFPGQGGTDTQYF. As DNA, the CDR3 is TGTGCCAGCAGTTTTCCGGGACAGGGGGGCACAGATACGCAGTATTTT.

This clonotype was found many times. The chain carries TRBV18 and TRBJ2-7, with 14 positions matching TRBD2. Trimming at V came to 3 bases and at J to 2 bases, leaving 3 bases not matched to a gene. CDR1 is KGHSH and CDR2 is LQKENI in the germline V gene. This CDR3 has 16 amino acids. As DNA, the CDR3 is TGTGCCAGCTCACCCGGACTAGCGGGGGGAACCTACGAGCAGTACTTC. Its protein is CASSPGLAGGTYEQYF. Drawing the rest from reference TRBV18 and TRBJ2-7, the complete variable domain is NAGVMQNPRHLVRRRGQEARLRCSPMKGHSHVYWYRQLPEEGLKFMVYLQKENIIDESGMPKERFSAEFPKEGPSILRIQQVVRGDSAAYFCASSPGLAGGTYEQYFGPGTRLTVT.

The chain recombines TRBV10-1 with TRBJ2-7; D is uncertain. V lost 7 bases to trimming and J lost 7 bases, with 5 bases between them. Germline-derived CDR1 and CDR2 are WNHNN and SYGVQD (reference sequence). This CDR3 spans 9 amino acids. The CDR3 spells CASIGEQYF. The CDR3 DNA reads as TGCGCCAGCATTGGTGAGCAGTACTTC.

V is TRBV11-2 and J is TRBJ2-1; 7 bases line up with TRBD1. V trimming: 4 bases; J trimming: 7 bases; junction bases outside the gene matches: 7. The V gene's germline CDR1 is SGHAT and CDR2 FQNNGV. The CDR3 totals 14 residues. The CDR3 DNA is TGTGCCAGCAGCTCCAACCGCAGGGGGAATGAGCAGTTCTTC. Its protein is CASSSNRRGNEQFF.

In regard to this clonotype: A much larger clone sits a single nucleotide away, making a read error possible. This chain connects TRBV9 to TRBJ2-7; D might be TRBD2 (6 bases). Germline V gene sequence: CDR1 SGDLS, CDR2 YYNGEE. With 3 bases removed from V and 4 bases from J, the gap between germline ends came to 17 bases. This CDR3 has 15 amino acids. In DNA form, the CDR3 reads TGTGCCAGCAGCGAAATAGCCGGGAGAGCATACGAGCAGTACTTC. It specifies CASSEIAGRAYEQYF.

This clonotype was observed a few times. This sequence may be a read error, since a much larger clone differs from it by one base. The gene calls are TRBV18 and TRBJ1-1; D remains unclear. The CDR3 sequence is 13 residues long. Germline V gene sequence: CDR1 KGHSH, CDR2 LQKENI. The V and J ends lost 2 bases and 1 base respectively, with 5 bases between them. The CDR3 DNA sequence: TGTGCCAGCTCACCAGTACAGAACACTGAAGCTTTCTTT. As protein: CASSPVQNTEAFF.

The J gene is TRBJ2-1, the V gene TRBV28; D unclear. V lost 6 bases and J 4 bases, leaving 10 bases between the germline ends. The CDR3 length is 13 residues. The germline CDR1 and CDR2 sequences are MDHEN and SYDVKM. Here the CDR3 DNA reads TGTGCCAGCAGCGCCCGTCAGTACAATGAGCAGTTCTTC. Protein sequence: CASSARQYNEQFF.

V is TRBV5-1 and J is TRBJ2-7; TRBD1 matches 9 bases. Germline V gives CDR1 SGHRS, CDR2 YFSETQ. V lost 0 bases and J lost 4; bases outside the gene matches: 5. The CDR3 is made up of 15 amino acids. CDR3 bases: TGCGCCAGCAGCTTGGCGGGGGACAGGGTGTACGAGCAGTACTTC. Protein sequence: CASSLAGDRVYEQYF.

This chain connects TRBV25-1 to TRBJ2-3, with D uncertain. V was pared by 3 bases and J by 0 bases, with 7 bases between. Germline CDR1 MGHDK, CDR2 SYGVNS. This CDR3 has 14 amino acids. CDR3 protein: CASSDYDSTDTQYF. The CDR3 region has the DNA TGTGCCAGCAGTGATTACGACAGCACAGATACGCAGTATTTT. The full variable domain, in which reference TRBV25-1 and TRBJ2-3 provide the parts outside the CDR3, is EADIYQTPRYLVIGTGKKITLECSQTMGHDKMYWYQQDPGMELHLIHYSYGVNSTEKGDLSSESTVSRIRTEHFPLTLESARPSHTSQYLCASSDYDSTDTQYFGPGTRLTVL.

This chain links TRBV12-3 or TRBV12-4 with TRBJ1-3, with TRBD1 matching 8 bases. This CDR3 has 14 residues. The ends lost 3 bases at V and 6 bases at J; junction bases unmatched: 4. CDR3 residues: CASSFRTGSNTIYF. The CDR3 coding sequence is TGTGCCAGCAGTTTCAGGACAGGGTCAAACACCATATATTTT.

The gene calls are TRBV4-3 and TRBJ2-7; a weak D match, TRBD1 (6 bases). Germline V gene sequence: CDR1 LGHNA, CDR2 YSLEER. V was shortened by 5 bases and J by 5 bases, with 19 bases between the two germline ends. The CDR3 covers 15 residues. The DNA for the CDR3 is TGCGCCAGCAGCAATAGGGACAACCCCACGGACGAGCAGTACTTC. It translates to CASSNRDNPTDEQYF.

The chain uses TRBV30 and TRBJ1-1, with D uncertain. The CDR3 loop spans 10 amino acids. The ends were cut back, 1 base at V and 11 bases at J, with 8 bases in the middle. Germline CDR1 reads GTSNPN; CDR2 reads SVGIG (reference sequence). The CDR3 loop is CAWSGTSAFF. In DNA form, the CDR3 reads TGTGCCTGGAGTGGGACCTCTGCTTTCTTT.

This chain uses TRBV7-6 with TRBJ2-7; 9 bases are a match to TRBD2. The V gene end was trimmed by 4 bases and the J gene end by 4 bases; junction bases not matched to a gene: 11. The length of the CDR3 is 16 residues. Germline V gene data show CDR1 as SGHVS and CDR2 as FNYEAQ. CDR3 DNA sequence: TGTGCCAGCAGCTCCCCGCCTGCGGGGGGGACGTACGAGCAGTACTTC. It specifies CASSSPPAGGTYEQYF.

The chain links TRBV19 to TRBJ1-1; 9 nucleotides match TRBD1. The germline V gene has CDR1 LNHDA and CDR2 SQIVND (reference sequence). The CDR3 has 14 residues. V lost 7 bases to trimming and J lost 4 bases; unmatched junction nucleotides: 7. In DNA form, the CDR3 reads TGTGCCAGTACCATATTACAGGGGGCCACTGAAGCTTTCTTT. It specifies CASTILQGATEAFF.

Here the CDR3 DNA reads TGTGCCAGCAGCTTCCAGGGAACTGTGGCGACAGATACGCAGTATTTT. Translation gives CASSFQGTVATDTQYF. The rearrangement uses TRBV7-2 and TRBJ2-3; perhaps TRBD1 as D (5 bases). The V and J ends lost 3 bases and 3 bases respectively, with 16 bases between them. CDR1 and CDR2 from the germline V gene are SGHTA and FQGNSA. This CDR3 has 16 amino acids.

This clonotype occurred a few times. DNA for the CDR3: TGTGCCAGCAGTTACGGGAGATTGGGACTAGCGGGGAGCTACGAGCAGTACTTC. Its protein product is CASSYGRLGLAGSYEQYF. The chain uses TRBV6-2 or TRBV6-3 and TRBJ2-7; 13 positions match TRBD2. Germline V gene sequence: CDR1 MNHEY, CDR2 SVGEGT. The CDR3 has 18 amino acids. With 2 bases clipped from V and 3 bases from J, the junction kept 10 bases outside the gene matches.

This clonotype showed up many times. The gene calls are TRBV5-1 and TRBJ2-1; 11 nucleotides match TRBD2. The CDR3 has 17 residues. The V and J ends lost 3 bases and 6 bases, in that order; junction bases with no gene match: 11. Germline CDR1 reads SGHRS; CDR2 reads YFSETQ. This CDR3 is CASSSLLAGGLGNEQFF. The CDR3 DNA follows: TGCGCCAGCAGCTCTTTGTTAGCGGGGGGGCTCGGCAATGAGCAGTTCTTC. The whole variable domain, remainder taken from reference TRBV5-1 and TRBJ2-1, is KAGVTQTPRYLIKTRGQQVTLSCSPISGHRSVSWYQQTPGQGLQFLFEYFSETQRNKGNFPGRFSGRQFSNSRSEMNVSTLELGDSALYLCASSSLLAGGLGNEQFFGPGTRLTVL.